The 28 T cell receptor beta chains reported below all come from one sample, sequenced in a study of cytomegalovirus exposure and HLA in healthy donors. PCR was performed using 60 Vbeta and 13 Jbeta primers. TCRdb's copy holds only in-frame clones and misses some; the assay was immunoSEQ multiplex PCR. Of 130,000 or so clones in the sample, over 75% were seen once. The sample was PBMCs. The receptors were gathered from a man aged 25-45 years in good health and CMV-seronegative.

Here the CDR3 DNA reads TGTGCCAGCAGCTCCGGGACAGGAGGGAGCCTTCGGGAGCAGTACTTC. Encoded protein: CASSSGTGGSLREQYF. This chain links TRBV9 with TRBJ2-7; 8 bases map to TRBD1. Losses at the gene ends were 4 bases for V and 7 bases for J; bases not matched to a gene: 16. CDR1 is SGDLS and CDR2 is YYNGEE in the germline V gene. This CDR3 has 16 amino acids.

The chain couples TRBV2 to TRBJ2-7; possibly TRBD2 for D (7 bases). Germline CDR1 reads SNHLY; CDR2 reads FYNNEI. This CDR3 is built from 12 residues. Trimming stripped 7 bases from V and 8 bases from J, with 15 bases between. The CDR3 nucleotides are TGTGCCAGCACCCTAGGGGGGGTCAAGCAGTACTTC. Its translation: CASTLGGVKQYF.

This chain uses TRBV18 with TRBJ1-4; the match to TRBD1 covers 7 bases. The CDR3 totals 16 residues. J was trimmed by 0 bases and V by 4 bases; bases with no gene match: 5. Germline CDR1 reads KGHSH; CDR2 reads LQKENI. The CDR3 DNA follows: TGTGCCAGCTCACAGGGACAGATAGCAACTAATGAAAAACTGTTTTTT. Translating gives CASSQGQIATNEKLFF.

The chain is built from TRBV7-2 and TRBJ1-5; D may be TRBD1 (6 bases). The CDR3 covers 14 residues. The germline gives CDR1 SGHTA, CDR2 FQGNSA. The V end lost 1 base, the J end lost 4 bases, and 8 bases lay between the germline ends. In nucleotides, the CDR3 is TGTGCCAGCAGCTTAGAAGGGGGTAATCAGCCCCAGCATTTT. Protein: CASSLEGGNQPQHF.

This rearrangement joins TRBV19 to TRBJ1-4; TRBD1 might be the D (6 bases). CDR3 size: 13 residues. In germline, CDR1 is LNHDA, CDR2 SQIVND (reference sequence). The V end lost 2 bases, the J end lost 7 bases, and 8 bases lay between the germline ends. The CDR3 region has the DNA TGTGCCAGTAGTATAACAGGGTTTGAAAAACTGTTTTTT. Amino acids: CASSITGFEKLFF.

The chain combines TRBV5-1 with TRBJ2-1, with a possible D match to TRBD2 (6 bases). This CDR3 has 15 residues. The V end lost 4 bases, the J end lost 1 base, and 12 bases lay between the germline ends. Germline V gene sequence: CDR1 SGHRS, CDR2 YFSETQ. The CDR3 region has the DNA TGCGCCAGCAGCATTCCGGGACTTTCCTACAATGAGCAGTTCTTC. Its translation is CASSIPGLSYNEQFF.

The V and J genes are TRBV5-1 and TRBJ1-4, with D possibly matching TRBD1 (6 bases). Per germline, CDR1 SGHRS and CDR2 YFSETQ. V lost 5 bases and J 7 bases, leaving 12 bases between the germline ends. The CDR3 consists of 13 residues. The CDR3 DNA follows: TGCGCCAGCAGATCAGGGGTTGGTGAAAAACTGTTTTTT. It specifies CASRSGVGEKLFF.

The J gene is TRBJ2-3, the V gene TRBV7-8, with TRBD2 matching 8 bases. Trimming removed 0 bases from V and 0 bases from J; junction bases left unmatched: 8. CDR1 SGHVS and CDR2 FQNEAQ come from the germline V gene. The CDR3 covers 18 residues. The CDR3 is CASSLAAGGGTSTDTQYF. The CDR3 DNA follows: TGTGCCAGCAGCTTAGCTGCGGGAGGTGGGACGAGCACAGATACGCAGTATTTT.

This chain uses TRBV4-1 with TRBJ2-5; D may be TRBD2 (5 bases). The CDR3 has 13 amino acids. Looked up from germline, CDR1 is MGHRA and CDR2 is YSYEKL. V was pared by 0 bases and J by 7 bases, with 9 bases between. In DNA, the CDR3 is TGCGCCAGCAGCCAAGAGTGGAGGCGGACCCAGTACTTC. It yields the protein CASSQEWRRTQYF.

This chain links TRBV30 with TRBJ2-1, with D possibly TRBD1 on 6 matching bases. The CDR3 has 14 residues. Looked up from germline, CDR1 is GTSNPN and CDR2 is SVGIG (reference sequence). Trimming shortened V by 4 bases and J by 4 bases, and 14 bases separated the two germline ends. CDR3 loop: CAWTRDIAYNEQFF. CDR3 coding DNA: TGTGCCTGGACTCGGGACATCGCTTACAATGAGCAGTTCTTC.

This clone appeared a single time. The chain carries TRBV25-1 and TRBJ1-2; 11 bases are shared with TRBD1. The length of the CDR3 is 15 residues. Germline V gene lookup returns CDR1 MGHDK and CDR2 SYGVNS. The V segment lost 8 bases and the J segment 4 bases; nucleotides outside the gene matches: 9. CDR3 sequence reads: CASAEGQGGVYGYTF. The CDR3 nucleotides are TGTGCCAGCGCCGAGGGACAGGGGGGGGTCTATGGCTACACCTTC.

The chain uses TRBV5-1 and TRBJ2-7; D may be TRBD1 (6 bases). Germline values: CDR1 SGHRS, CDR2 YFSETQ. CDR3 length: 14 residues. With 4 bases removed from V and 1 base from J, the gap between germline ends came to 12 bases. DNA for the CDR3: TGCGCCAGCAGCGTTTCGGGACATTCCTACGAGCAGTACTTC. Translated, it gives CASSVSGHSYEQYF.

V is TRBV27 and J is TRBJ1-1, with a tentative D call TRBD1 (6 bases). V was clipped by 6 bases and J by 1 base, with 15 bases between them. CDR1 and CDR2 from the germline V gene are MNHEY and SMNVEV (reference sequence). The CDR3 runs to 15 residues. For the CDR3, the DNA is TGTGCCAGCAGCATAACGACAGGTTCGAACACTGAAGCTTTCTTT. Its translation is CASSITTGSNTEAFF.

V gene TRBV5-1 combines with J gene TRBJ1-2; D is perhaps TRBD1 (5 bases). V gave up 4 bases and J gave up 6 bases, with 13 bases separating them. Germline V gene lookup returns CDR1 SGHRS and CDR2 YFSETQ. This CDR3 spans 13 amino acids. The CDR3 sequence: CASSPGPGNGYTF. CDR3 coding DNA: TGCGCCAGCAGCCCCGGGCCAGGGAATGGCTACACCTTC.

The rearrangement joins TRBV5-1 to TRBJ2-5, with TRBD2 matching 11 bases. The CDR3 totals 16 residues. Germline CDR1 SGHRS, CDR2 YFSETQ. The J segment lost 1 base and the V segment lost 4 bases, leaving 6 bases of the junction unmatched. CDR3 region: CASSAITSGSQETQYF. CDR3 DNA sequence: TGCGCCAGCAGCGCAATCACTAGCGGGAGCCAAGAGACCCAGTACTTC.

This clone appeared a few times. CDR3 coding DNA: TGTGCCAGCAGCCCGTTAGCGGTGCGGAACACAGATACGCAGTATTTT. It encodes CASSPLAVRNTDTQYF. The genes are TRBV5-6 and TRBJ2-3; a possible D gene is TRBD2 (6 bases). The CDR3 is made up of 16 amino acids. The germline V gene encodes CDR1 SGHDT and CDR2 YYEEEE. V lost 4 bases to trimming and J lost 2 bases, with 17 bases between them.

The chain recombines TRBV6-6 with TRBJ1-4; possibly TRBD1 for D (5 bases). This CDR3 region has 15 residues. V gave up 5 bases and J gave up 4 bases, with 14 bases separating them. CDR1 and CDR2 (germline): MNHNY, SVGAGI (reference sequence). The CDR3 DNA sequence: TGTGCCAGCAGTGGCGCGGGGGACGGTAATGAAAAACTGTTTTTT. It is translated as CASSGAGDGNEKLFF.

The rearrangement links TRBV7-2 to TRBJ2-2; TRBD1 might be the D (7 bases). Germline V gene sequence: CDR1 SGHTA, CDR2 FQGNSA. The CDR3 is made up of 14 amino acids. The ends were cut back, 8 bases at V and 7 bases at J, with 17 bases in the middle. In DNA form, the CDR3 reads TGTGCCAGCCGGTCGGAGGGGGCGAGCGGGGAGCTGTTTTTT. Residues: CASRSEGASGELFF.

The V gene is TRBV28, the J gene TRBJ1-2; D may be TRBD1 (6 bases). With 8 bases removed from V and 8 bases from J, the gap between germline ends came to 15 bases. This CDR3 is built from 12 residues. Germline values: CDR1 MDHEN, CDR2 SYDVKM. The DNA for the CDR3 is TGTGCCAGCCAGCGGGGAACAGGGGGCTACACCTTC. Translation: CASQRGTGGYTF.

The chain has TRBV4-1 and TRBJ2-7; D gene uncertain. Between the trimmed V and J ends, which lost 0 bases and 3 bases, there was a span of 12 bases. The CDR3 has 15 residues. Germline CDR1 MGHRA, CDR2 YSYEKL. CDR3 region: CASSQDPIGFYEQYF. The CDR3 DNA sequence: TGCGCCAGCAGCCAAGATCCCATCGGTTTCTACGAGCAGTACTTC.

V usage is TRBV28 and J usage is TRBJ1-4; 8 positions match TRBD1. J gave up 7 bases and V 6 bases, and 10 bases lay outside the gene matches. The CDR3 consists of 15 residues. Per germline, CDR1 MDHEN and CDR2 SYDVKM. CDR3 loop: CASSTRTGRGEKLFF. DNA of the CDR3: TGTGCCAGCAGCACCCGGACAGGGAGAGGTGAAAAACTGTTTTTT.

The CDR3 DNA reads TGTGCCAGCAGCCTTTCGCCGGGACTGTTGAACACTGAAGCTTTCTTT. It yields the protein CASSLSPGLLNTEAFF. This chain connects TRBV6-6 to TRBJ1-1, with D perhaps TRBD1 (5 bases). From germline, CDR1 is MNHNY and CDR2 SVGAGI (reference sequence). V lost 6 bases to trimming and J lost 0 bases, with 17 bases between them. This CDR3 has 16 amino acids.

The chain combines TRBV7-9 with TRBJ2-1; TRBD2 agrees at 9 bases. Per the germline V gene, CDR1 is SEHNR and CDR2 is FQNEAQ (reference sequence). There are 15 residues in the CDR3. V gave up 5 bases and J gave up 8 bases; unmatched junction bases: 10. CDR3 DNA: TGTGCCAGCAGCCCCGGGACTAGCAACGTCCATGAGCAGTTCTTC. The encoded protein is CASSPGTSNVHEQFF.

In its sample, this clone was seen once. CDR3 in DNA: TGCGCCAGCAGCCAAGGGACAGGGTATAATGAAAAACTGTTTTTT. Protein sequence: CASSQGTGYNEKLFF. The genes are TRBV4-1 and TRBJ1-4; 8 positions match TRBD1. Unmatched junction bases numbered 2, after V lost 1 base and J lost 4 bases. Germline V gives CDR1 MGHRA, CDR2 YSYEKL. The CDR3 contains 15 residues.

The gene calls are TRBV28 and TRBJ2-7, with D unclear. The germline V gene encodes CDR1 MDHEN and CDR2 SYDVKM. This CDR3 is built from 15 residues. Trimming removed 5 bases at V and 2 bases at J, with 16 bases between. Here the CDR3 reads CASSLTDTITYEQYF. The DNA for the CDR3 is TGTGCCAGCAGTCTAACTGACACCATAACCTACGAGCAGTACTTC.

The J gene is TRBJ2-7, the V gene TRBV10-3; no firm D call. Germline V gene data show CDR1 as ENHRY and CDR2 as SYGVKD. This CDR3 is built from 14 residues. The V gene lost 1 base and the J gene lost 6 bases, with 13 bases spanning the gap. CDR3 in DNA: TGTGCCATCAGTGAGTGGGTAGGTGGGCTCGAGCAGTACTTC. Translating it yields CAISEWVGGLEQYF.

The chain combines TRBV9 with TRBJ1-5, with 8 bases aligning to TRBD1. From germline, CDR1 is SGDLS and CDR2 YYNGEE. The CDR3 has 14 amino acids. With V trimmed by 3 bases and J by 6 bases, 5 bases remained unmatched. CDR3 sequence reads: CASSAQGAFQPQHF. The CDR3 DNA sequence: TGTGCCAGCAGCGCTCAGGGGGCTTTTCAGCCCCAGCATTTT.

This clone was observed a few times. V and J are TRBV5-1 and TRBJ1-2; 7 nucleotides align to TRBD1. This CDR3 is 15 amino acids long. The germline V gene has CDR1 SGHRS and CDR2 YFSETQ. V lost 5 bases and J lost 7; bases outside the gene matches: 14. The CDR3 bases are TGCGCCAGCAGGATTTCCGGGACAGTCAGCGGTGGCTACACCTTC. It specifies CASRISGTVSGGYTF.